Shown below are 24 T cell receptor beta chains from a single sample sequenced in a study of human T cells and chemical hapten exposure. Via MiXCR, TCRdb re-called the RACE reads, giving one row per CDR3 protein. Here the sample spans 75,000 to 100,000 distinct CDR3 sequences, about 10% being singletons. The sample's time point: patch test 1, 2 weeks after DPC sensitization. Treatment of the sample: therapeutic diphenylcyclopropenone sensitization with weekly scalp DPC. This specimen was whole blood, taken in connection with sensitization to the hapten diphenylcyclopropenone (DPC). Receptors originate from a man aged 35 to 55 with alopecia areata. Some clones in this sample may be carry-over from other donors' samples.

The chain employs TRBV20-1 and TRBJ2-1; TRBD1 matches 7 bases. This CDR3 has 14 residues. CDR1 DFQATT and CDR2 SNEGSKA come from the germline V gene (reference sequence). V dropped 6 bases and J dropped 9; count of bases not matched to a gene: 14. CDR3 bases: TGCAGTGCACCGGACGGCCGGGACAGTGGTGAGCAGTTCTTC. Residues: CSAPDGRDSGEQFF.

This clonotype was seen many times. The rearrangement uses TRBV6-2 or TRBV6-3 and TRBJ1-1; D remains unclear. V shed 7 bases and J shed 0 bases, with 12 bases lying between them. This CDR3 comprises 14 residues. Germline lookup yields CDR1 MNHEY and CDR2 SVGEGT. CDR3 region: CASTDRTMNTEAFF. For the CDR3, the DNA is TGTGCCAGCACTGATCGTACGATGAACACTGAAGCTTTCTTT.

This clonotype was found a few times. V usage is TRBV7-2 and J usage is TRBJ2-7; 10 bases match TRBD1. CDR1 is SGHTA, CDR2 FQGNSA, per germline. The CDR3 spans 16 residues. The junction had 11 bases not matched to a gene; V was cut back by 2 bases and J by 7 bases. This chain's CDR3 is CASSLFPLGTGVEQYF. Written as DNA, the CDR3 is TGTGCCAGCAGCTTATTTCCCTTGGGGACAGGGGTTGAGCAGTACTTC.

In this sample, this clonotype turned up a few times. The CDR3 DNA reads as TGCGCCAGCAGCTTTGACCTGGGCGGCTCGGAGACCCAGTACTTC. It encodes CASSFDLGGSETQYF. The chain employs TRBV5-1 and TRBJ2-5; D ambiguous. V dropped 2 bases and J dropped 5 bases, with 16 bases sitting between them. CDR3 length: 15 amino acids. Per the germline V gene, CDR1 is SGHRS and CDR2 is YFSETQ.

This clonotype was counted ten times or more. The J gene is TRBJ2-1, the V gene TRBV5-1; the D gene is possibly TRBD2 (6 bases). The CDR3 is made up of 16 amino acids. Trimming left V 2 bases short and J 0 bases short, with 12 bases between. CDR1 is SGHRS, CDR2 YFSETQ, per germline. The CDR3 loop is CASSFGQRVSYNEQFF. The DNA for the CDR3 is TGCGCCAGCAGCTTCGGCCAGCGGGTCTCCTACAATGAGCAGTTCTTC.

In this sample, this clonotype turned up a few times. The rearrangement links TRBV5-6 to TRBJ2-1; TRBD2 aligns across 11 bases. V shed 3 bases, J shed 5 bases, and the junction held 7 bases outside the gene matches. Per the germline V gene, CDR1 is SGHDT and CDR2 is YYEEEE. This CDR3 comprises 16 residues. As DNA, the CDR3 is TGTGCCAGCAGCTCGTTGACGGGACTAGCGGACAATGAGCAGTTCTTC. Translating gives CASSSLTGLADNEQFF.

This clonotype was seen many times. The rearrangement joins TRBV5-4 to TRBJ1-4, with 9 bases lining up with TRBD1. This CDR3 has 14 amino acids. The germline V gene has CDR1 SGHNT and CDR2 YYREEE (reference sequence). Unmatched junction bases numbered 5, after V lost 4 bases and J lost 7 bases. CDR3 in DNA: TGTGCCAGCAGCATACAGGGGGCTTTTGAAAAACTGTTTTTT. Translation: CASSIQGAFEKLFF. Filled out from reference TRBV5-4 and TRBJ1-4, the complete variable domain reads ETGVTQSPTHLIKTRGQQVTLRCSSQSGHNTVSWYQQALGQGPQFIFQYYREEENGRGNFPPRFSGLQFPNYSSELNVNALELDDSALYLCASSIQGAFEKLFFGSGTQLSVL.

This clonotype was seen ten or more times. The chain employs TRBV28 and TRBJ1-1; D is perhaps TRBD1 (6 bases). The germline V and J ends were trimmed by 5 bases and 7 bases, with 23 bases remaining between them. This CDR3 comprises 16 residues. The V gene's germline CDR1 is MDHEN and CDR2 SYDVKM. CDR3 amino acids: CASSLTGLVVADEAFF. CDR3 nucleotide sequence: TGTGCCAGCAGTCTCACAGGGTTGGTGGTCGCCGATGAAGCTTTCTTT.

This clonotype was seen a handful of times. CDR3 loop: CAIMGRDTGELFF. As DNA, the CDR3 is TGTGCCATCATGGGTAGGGACACCGGGGAGCTGTTTTTT. The rearrangement uses TRBV28 and TRBJ2-2; D remains unclear. The V end lost 10 bases, the J end lost 3 bases, and 12 bases lay between the germline ends. Per germline, CDR1 MDHEN and CDR2 SYDVKM. The CDR3 contains 13 residues.

With respect to this clonotype: One end of the junction varies from germline; a read error may be responsible. CDR3 coding DNA: TGTGCCAGCAGCTTAGTTGGGTTAGAGAATTCACCCCTCAACTTT. Its translation: CASSLVGLENSPLNF. The chain employs TRBV7-2 and TRBJ1-6; no reliable D call. The CDR3 length is 15 residues. Germline V gene data show CDR1 as SGHTA and CDR2 as FQGNSA.

CDR3 loop: CASIHQGPWTSPNNEQFF. The DNA of the CDR3 is TGTGCCAGCATCCATCAAGGTCCGTGGACTTCCCCCAACAATGAGCAGTTCTTC. The V gene is TRBV6-2 or TRBV6-3, the J gene TRBJ2-1; TRBD2 might be the D (5 bases). V gave up 7 bases and J gave up 5 bases, with 27 bases separating them. The CDR3 has 18 residues. Looked up from germline, CDR1 is MNHEY and CDR2 is SVGEGT.

Details on this clonotype: A much more abundant neighbour one base away suggests this may be a read error. This chain connects TRBV29-1 to TRBJ1-5, with 9 positions matching TRBD1. Trimming took 4 bases from V and 3 from J; bases not matched to a gene: 25. The V gene's germline CDR1 is SQVTM and CDR2 ANQGSEA. This CDR3 is 21 amino acids long. CDR3 loop: CSVGPEVGTGKGNVDNQPQHF. In DNA form, the CDR3 reads TGCAGCGTTGGGCCCGAGGTGGGGACAGGGAAGGGAAATGTGGACAATCAGCCCCAGCATTTT.

This clonotype has just a few counts. J is TRBJ2-5 and V is TRBV29-1, with TRBD2 as a possible D gene (5 bases). V dropped 6 bases and J dropped 1 base, with 18 bases sitting between them. Germline values: CDR1 SQVTM, CDR2 ANQGSEA. The CDR3 extends over 15 amino acids. The CDR3 region has the DNA TGCAGCGTCACATCAGTGCAGGAGGTCCAAGAGACCCAGTACTTC. Translation: CSVTSVQEVQETQYF. The full variable domain, completed using reference TRBV29-1 and TRBJ2-5, is SAVISQKPSRDICQRGTSLTIQCQVDSQVTMMFWYRQQPGQSLTLIATANQGSEATYESGFVIDKFPISRPNLTFSTLTVSNMSPEDSSIYLCSVTSVQEVQETQYFGPGTRLLVL.

The chain has TRBV29-1 and TRBJ2-1; possible D gene TRBD2, 5 bases. V shed 0 bases and J shed 12 bases, with 6 bases lying between them. Germline values: CDR1 SQVTM, CDR2 ANQGSEA. There are 10 residues in the CDR3. Here the CDR3 DNA reads TGCAGCGTTGAAGAACGGGGGCAGTTCTTC. Its protein product is CSVEERGQFF.

This clonotype appeared a few times. This chain links TRBV12-3 or TRBV12-4 with TRBJ2-5; 7 bases align to TRBD2. The V gene end was trimmed by 6 bases and the J gene end by 3 bases; junction bases not matched to a gene: 10. The CDR3 length is 15 residues. The CDR3 loop is CASSPGVAGEETQYF. The CDR3 DNA sequence: TGTGCCAGCAGCCCCGGCGTTGCGGGAGAAGAGACCCAGTACTTC.

This clonotype came up a few times. The chain employs TRBV5-1 and TRBJ1-1; D gene uncertain. Germline values: CDR1 SGHRS, CDR2 YFSETQ. The CDR3 loop spans 14 amino acids. V shed 2 bases and J shed 0 bases, with 8 bases lying between them. CDR3 region: CASSFSYLNTEAFF. CDR3 DNA sequence: TGCGCCAGCAGCTTCAGCTACTTGAACACTGAAGCTTTCTTT.

This clonotype occurred a few times. The chain couples TRBV10-3 to TRBJ2-2; 11 nucleotides match TRBD2. The CDR3 has 17 residues. The V gene's germline CDR1 is ENHRY and CDR2 SYGVKD. The ends lost 8 bases at V and 0 bases at J; junction bases unmatched: 8. CDR3 residues: CAIQEPGLAANTGELFF. The CDR3 DNA sequence: TGTGCCATCCAGGAACCGGGACTAGCGGCGAACACCGGGGAGCTGTTTTTT.

This clonotype came up many times. The chain has TRBV6-2 or TRBV6-3 and TRBJ1-5; D remains ambiguous. In germline, CDR1 is MNHEY, CDR2 SVGEGT. Trimming removed 5 bases at V and 7 bases at J, with 12 bases between. This CDR3 is built from 13 residues. CDR3 DNA sequence: TGTGCCAGCAGTACCCCTCCCGGGCAGCCCCAGCATTTT. Its protein is CASSTPPGQPQHF.

This clonotype has a count of ten or more. A read error may produce the germline difference seen at one junction end. The chain couples TRBV10-2 to TRBJ1-4; possible D gene TRBD1, 6 bases. The CDR3 is 15 residues long. The germline CDR1 and CDR2 sequences are WSHSY and SAAADI. The CDR3 sequence is CASSVSGTPNENLFF. The CDR3 DNA follows: TGCGCCAGCAGTGTCTCCGGGACACCGAATGAAAACCTGTTTTTT.

This clonotype occurred many times. The chain joins TRBV28 to TRBJ2-3, with D tentatively TRBD1 (5 bases). Germline lookup yields CDR1 MDHEN and CDR2 SYDVKM. This CDR3 has 16 residues. Deletions cut 6 bases from V and 2 bases from J, with 18 bases between. The CDR3 DNA follows: TGTGCCAGCAGGCTGGGCGACAGCAGAAACACAGATACGCAGTATTTT. This codes for CASRLGDSRNTDTQYF.

This clonotype was seen more than once but under ten times. J is TRBJ1-6 and V is TRBV3-1; perhaps TRBD1 as D (6 bases). This CDR3 contains 13 residues. Deletions cut 2 bases from V and 7 bases from J, with 6 bases between. Germline values: CDR1 LGHDT, CDR2 YNNKEL (reference sequence). The CDR3 sequence is CASSQQGNSPLHF. In DNA, the CDR3 is TGTGCCAGCAGCCAACAGGGGAATTCACCCCTCCACTTT.

This clonotype turned up a few times. The V call is TRBV7-6, the J call TRBJ2-1; 12 bases map to TRBD2. Per germline, CDR1 SGHVS and CDR2 FNYEAQ. V lost 4 bases, J lost 6 bases, and 4 bases stayed unmatched. CDR3 length equals 15 residues. The CDR3 loop is CASSSSGRALNEQFF. The CDR3 DNA sequence: TGTGCCAGCAGCTCTAGCGGGAGGGCCCTCAATGAGCAGTTCTTC.

This clonotype came up many times. The V gene is TRBV20-1, the J gene TRBJ1-6, with D possibly TRBD1 on 6 matching bases. This CDR3 is built from 17 residues. Germline lookup yields CDR1 DFQATT and CDR2 SNEGSKA (reference sequence). V was clipped by 5 bases and J by 0 bases, with 17 bases between them. The CDR3 DNA reads as TGCAGTGCTTTCCGGACAGAGCCAAGCTCCTATAATTCACCCCTCCACTTT. It codes for CSAFRTEPSSYNSPLHF.

Comments on this clonotype: This clone may be a read error of a much larger clone one base away. The chain recombines TRBV6-5 with TRBJ2-5, with unresolved D. Germline CDR1 reads MNHEY; CDR2 reads SVGAGI. V was cut by 0 bases and J by 3 bases, with 2 bases left in between. CDR3 size: 12 residues. In DNA form, the CDR3 reads TGTGCCAGCAGTTACTCGAAAGAGACCCAGTACTTC. It is translated as CASSYSKETQYF.